This entry concerns a single T cell receptor beta chain. Its target is not known. The trim removed 6 bases at V and 0 bases at J, leaving 7 bases unmatched. The CDR3 has 15 residues. CDR1 SEHNR and CDR2 FQNEAQ come from the germline V gene (reference sequence). This specimen comes from a study of cytomegalovirus exposure and HLA in healthy donors. On the study more broadly: In a previous analysis, 117 million unique TCR beta sequences were found from 170 million or so T cells. An early data release held tens of millions of unique TCRs from HLA-typed donors. Study outcomes and limitations: Later work associated fewer than 20,000 TCR beta sequences with HLA alleles at 0.05 false discovery rate. Later examination showed HLA-associated TCR beta chains had greater clonal expansion than equally common others.

The PCR had 60 Vbeta and 13 Jbeta primers. Some clones are missing from TCRdb's copy, which holds only in-frame ones; the method was immunoSEQ multiplex PCR. The profile shows about 190,000 clones, less than 85% of them singletons. The chain couples TRBV7-9 to TRBJ1-1; TRBD1 matches 7 bases. Sequenced material: PBMCs. The receptor was isolated from a man aged 25-45 years in good health and CMV-seropositive. CDR3 sequence: CASRVQGSMNTEAFF. The DNA of the CDR3 is TGTGCCAGCAGGGTACAGGGGTCAATGAACACTGAAGCTTTCTTT.